This T cell receptor (beta chain) was sequenced for a study of memory CD4+ T cells and cytomegalovirus serostatus. Single viable CD3+CD4+CD8-CD45RO+ cells were sorted as the memory CD4+ T cells. Using immunoSEQ multiplex PCR, the repertoire was profiled, and TCRdb retains in-frame clones only, with some absent. The table has around 40,000 clones, roughly 78% seen once. The sample holds one count of this clone. Sequenced: memory CD4+ T cells from blood. This receptor was identified in an adult in good health and CMV-seronegative.

The chain's CDR3 is CASSLWGDNNSPLHF. The CDR3 nucleotides are TGCGCCAGCAGCTTGTGGGGGGATAATAATTCACCCCTCCACTTT. The chain is built from TRBV5-1 and TRBJ1-6; TRBD1 is a possible D gene (5 bases). The CDR3 spans 15 residues. V lost 1 base and J 5 bases, leaving 10 bases between the germline ends. Germline values: CDR1 SGHRS, CDR2 YFSETQ. Full variable domain (rest looked up from reference TRBV5-1 and TRBJ1-6): KAGVTQTPRYLIKTRGQQVTLSCSPISGHRSVSWYQQTPGQGLQFLFEYFSETQRNKGNFPGRFSGRQFSNSRSEMNVSTLELGDSALYLCASSLWGDNNSPLHFGNGTRLTVT.